The TCR beta chain under discussion was sequenced for a study of cytomegalovirus exposure and HLA in healthy donors. Overall study findings and caveats: While the bulk of TCR sequences proved rare, some public TCRs turned up in many donors. The HLA-A and HLA-B alleles of most subjects were reportedly predicted accurately from TCR beta sequences. Some V segments could not be told apart, so they were left out, TRBV6-2 and TRBV6-3 among them.

J was trimmed by 3 bases and V by 3 bases; bases with no gene match: 6. This CDR3 is built from 16 residues. CDR1 SGHRS and CDR2 YFSETQ come from the germline V gene. The primer mix had 60 Vbeta and 13 Jbeta primers. Clones were sequenced by immunoSEQ multiplex PCR, and TCRdb holds only the in-frame ones, with some missing. The profile shows approximately 220,000 clones, approximately 88% of them singletons. Note on this clone: Its antigen remains unknown.

Material for sequencing was PBMCs. The chain employs TRBV5-1 and TRBJ1-6, with TRBD1 identical over 7 bases. The clonotype comes from a boy between 2 and 10 years old in good health and CMV-seronegative. The CDR3 loop reads CASSWGRDSYNSPLHF. Here the CDR3 DNA reads TGCGCCAGCAGCTGGGGCCGGGACAGCTATAATTCACCCCTCCACTTT.